The source of this T cell receptor beta chain is a study of blood T cell repertoires in COVID-19 (dated by TCRdb to about 2020). For the wider study: Samples covering the acute and convalescent phases of COVID-19 were provided by collaborators in the United States, Italy and Spain. The repertoires were released in a freely available public database intended as a resource for research on the immune response to SARS-CoV-2. Subjects who had been exposed to COVID-19, were actively infected with it, or had recovered from it provided the deeply sampled blood TCRbeta repertoires that made up the dataset. Nearly every sample came with metadata listing a de-identified subject ID, COVID-19 status, age in years and sex. Samples were obtained from the ongoing ImmuneRACE study (first 160 participants) and from 1,254 subjects provided by 6 global collaborators. HLA class I and class II types, where available, came from metadata supplied by the sample provider rather than from assay-based typing. The material from the prospective study consisted of cDNA or gDNA derived from T cells, B-cell-depleted T cells, or PBMCs.

Whole blood was collected in K2EDTA tubes by collaborating institutions according to the institutions' own protocols. For TCRbeta analysis, collaborators shipped samples in one of three forms: frozen whole blood, isolated PBMCs, or DNA extracted from either of those sample types. What the authors observed across the whole study: Clinical and demographic metadata were provided uncurated, with the amount varying by source and participant.

Comment on this clone: Its target antigen remains unknown. It has no much larger one-base neighbor in the sample; base qualities were not kept.

The germline V gene (reference sequence) provides CDR1 MNHNY and CDR2 SVGAGI. There are 16 amino acids in the CDR3, from cysteine to phenylalanine inclusive. The CDR3 DNA has 48 bases and is translated from base 1. V is pruned by 6 bases and J by 0 bases, leaving 8 bases of the junction without a gene match. TCRbeta CDR3 regions were amplified from genomic DNA by means of the immunoSEQ Assay, a bias-controlled multiplex PCR. Processing in the source paper ran as follows. The number of nucleated cells in each sample was estimated by amplification of reference gene primers within the assay. To quantify the absolute abundance of each unique TCRbeta CDR3 rearrangement, sequence reads were collapsed and filtered. For each sample, productive Simpson clonality was calculated as the square root of Simpson's diversity index over productive rearrangements. The source is immuneACCESS, and TCRdb retained only in-frame sequences with V and J called. Part of the clones is not carried over; for the studies checked, unresolved V genes explain less than half of this, and the remainder is unexplained. V and J calls and clone size are as listed in that table; D and trimming were resolved from the DNA. The sample contains 50,000 to 70,000 clones, around 84% of them found a single time. The top ten clones comprise just under 7% of the sample.

The receptor's source is a middle-aged man with active COVID-19. The sequence joins TRBV6-6 to TRBJ1-3; TRBD1 matches 7 bases in the middle. Sequencing was carried out using peripheral blood. Here the CDR3 is given as CASRIDRASSGNTIYF. The bases are TGTGCCAGCAGAATCGACAGGGCCAGCTCTGGAAACACCATATATTTT.